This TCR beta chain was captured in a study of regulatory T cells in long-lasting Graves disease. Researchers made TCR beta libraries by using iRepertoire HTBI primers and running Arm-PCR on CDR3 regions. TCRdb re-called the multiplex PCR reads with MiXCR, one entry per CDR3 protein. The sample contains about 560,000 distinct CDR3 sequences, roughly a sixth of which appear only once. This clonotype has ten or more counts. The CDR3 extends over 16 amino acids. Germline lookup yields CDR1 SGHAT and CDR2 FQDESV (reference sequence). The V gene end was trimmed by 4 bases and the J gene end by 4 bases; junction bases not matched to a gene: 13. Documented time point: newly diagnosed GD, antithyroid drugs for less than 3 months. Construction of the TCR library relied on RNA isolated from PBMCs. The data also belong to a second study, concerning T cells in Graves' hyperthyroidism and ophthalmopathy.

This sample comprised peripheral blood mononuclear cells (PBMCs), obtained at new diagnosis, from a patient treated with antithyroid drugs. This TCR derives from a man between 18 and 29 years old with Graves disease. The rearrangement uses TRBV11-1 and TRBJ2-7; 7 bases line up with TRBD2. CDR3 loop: CASSSFWTSPGYEQYF. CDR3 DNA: TGTGCCAGCAGCTCATTCTGGACTAGTCCAGGGTACGAGCAGTACTTC. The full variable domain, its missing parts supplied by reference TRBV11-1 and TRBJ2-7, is EAEVAQSPRYKITEKSQAVAFWCDPISGHATLYWYRQILGQGPELLVQFQDESVVDDSQLPKDRFSAERLKGVDSTLKIQPAELGDSAMYLCASSSFWTSPGYEQYFGPGTRLTVT.